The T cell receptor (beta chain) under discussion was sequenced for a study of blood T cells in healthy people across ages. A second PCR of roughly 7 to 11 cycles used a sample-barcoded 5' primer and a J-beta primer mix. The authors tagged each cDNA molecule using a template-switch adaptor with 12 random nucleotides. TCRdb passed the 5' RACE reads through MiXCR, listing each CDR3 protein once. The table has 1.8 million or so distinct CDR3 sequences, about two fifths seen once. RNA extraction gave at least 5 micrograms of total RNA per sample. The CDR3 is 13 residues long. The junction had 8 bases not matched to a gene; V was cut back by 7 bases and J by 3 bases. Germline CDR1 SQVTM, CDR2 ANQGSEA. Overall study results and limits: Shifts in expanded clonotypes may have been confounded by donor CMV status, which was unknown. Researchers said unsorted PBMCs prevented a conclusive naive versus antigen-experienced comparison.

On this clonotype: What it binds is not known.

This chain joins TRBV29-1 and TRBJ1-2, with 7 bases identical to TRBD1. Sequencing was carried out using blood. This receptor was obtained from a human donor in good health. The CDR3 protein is CSGYGGTDYGYTF. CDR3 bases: TGCAGCGGGTACGGCGGGACAGACTATGGCTACACCTTC.